These 17 T cell receptor beta chains were all obtained from the same sample, sequenced in a study of OX40 agonist ivuxolimab in advanced cancers. Sequenced by immunoSEQ multiplex PCR; TCRdb stores in-frame clones only, minus some. The top ten clones hold over 35% of a sample with about 25,000 clones, about 86% of them seen once. The specimen comprised CD4+ or CD8+ T cells sorted from blood, sampled in a trial of the OX40 agonist ivuxolimab. All receptors derive from an adult with an advanced solid tumor such as melanoma, head and neck, liver or kidney cancer.

The rearrangement joins TRBV4-1 to TRBJ2-1, with D perhaps TRBD1 or TRBD2 (5 bases each). The CDR3 sequence is 19 residues long. CDR1 is MGHRA, CDR2 YSYEKL, per germline. V lost 0 bases and J 2 bases, leaving 20 bases between the germline ends. The CDR3 is CASSQDRDGTTTPYNEQFF. In DNA, the CDR3 is TGCGCCAGCAGCCAAGATAGGGACGGAACAACTACTCCCTACAATGAGCAGTTCTTC.

J is TRBJ1-2 and V is TRBV6-6; 7 bases fit TRBD1. CDR3 length: 13 amino acids. From germline, CDR1 is MNHNY and CDR2 SVGAGI (reference sequence). J was trimmed by 5 bases and V by 4 bases; bases with no gene match: 4. The CDR3 reads CASSWGTDYGYTF. The CDR3 bases are TGTGCCAGCAGTTGGGGGACAGATTATGGCTACACCTTC.

The chain couples TRBV5-6 to TRBJ2-7; 7 positions agree with TRBD2. The CDR3 runs to 15 residues. Germline CDR1 reads SGHDT; CDR2 reads YYEEEE. V gave up 0 bases and J gave up 5 bases; unmatched junction bases: 8. The CDR3 is CASSLAQRGYNEQYF. CDR3 DNA sequence: TGTGCCAGCAGCTTGGCCCAGCGGGGTTATAACGAGCAGTACTTC.

The V and J genes are TRBV27 and TRBJ2-7, with D perhaps assigned TRBD1 or TRBD2 (5 bases each). The CDR3 is 13 amino acids. V lost 4 bases and J 3 bases, leaving 10 bases between the germline ends. The germline CDR1 and CDR2 sequences are MNHEY and SMNVEV (reference sequence). The CDR3 loop is CASSSGPNYEQYF. The CDR3 DNA is TGTGCCAGCAGTTCGGGACCTAACTACGAGCAGTACTTC.

This chain links TRBV11-2 with TRBJ1-1; D is possibly TRBD1 (6 bases). Germline assignment: CDR1 SGHAT and CDR2 FQNNGV. V was clipped by 3 bases and J by 5 bases, with 13 bases between them. The CDR3 length is 14 residues. Written as DNA, the CDR3 is TGTGCCAGCAGCTTCGCAGGGGAGGAAACTGAAGCTTTCTTT. This translates into CASSFAGEETEAFF.

The genes are TRBV19 and TRBJ1-1; D not resolved. Germline-derived CDR1 and CDR2 are LNHDA and SQIVND (reference sequence). The CDR3 covers 15 residues. V lost 5 bases, J lost 1 base, and 14 bases lay in between. CDR3 in amino acids: CASSWRFIENTEAFF. CDR3 bases: TGTGCCAGTAGTTGGAGATTCATTGAGAACACTGAAGCTTTCTTT. Supplemented by reference TRBV19 and TRBJ1-1, the full variable domain reads DGGITQSPKYLFRKEGQNVTLSCEQNLNHDAMYWYRQDPGQGLRLIYYSQIVNDFQKGDIAEGYSVSREKKESFPLTVTSAQKNPTAFYLCASSWRFIENTEAFFGQGTRLTVV.

The chain employs TRBV19 and TRBJ1-3; D unresolved. The germline V gene encodes CDR1 LNHDA and CDR2 SQIVND (reference sequence). The CDR3 is 14 amino acids. V shed 1 base and J shed 1 base, with 5 bases lying between them. CDR3 loop: CASSIGRSGNTIYF. CDR3 DNA: TGTGCCAGTAGTATAGGACGGTCTGGAAACACCATATATTTT.

This chain links TRBV19 with TRBJ2-7; D is perhaps TRBD1 or TRBD2 (6 bases each). CDR3 length: 13 amino acids. Looked up from germline, CDR1 is LNHDA and CDR2 is SQIVND (reference sequence). Trimming pared 4 bases from V and 7 bases from J, leaving 14 bases between. In nucleotides, the CDR3 is TGTGCCAGTAGTAACGGGGGCGGAGGGGAGCAGTACTTC. Translating it yields CASSNGGGGEQYF.

V gene TRBV6-1 combines with J gene TRBJ1-1; D is uncertain. The germline gives CDR1 MNHNS, CDR2 SASEGT. The CDR3 spans 12 residues. V was clipped by 4 bases and J by 3 bases, with 6 bases between them. Written as DNA, the CDR3 is TGTGCCAGCAGTGGCCACTACACTGAAGCTTTCTTT. This translates into CASSGHYTEAFF.

The chain recombines TRBV19 with TRBJ2-1, with 9 bases identical to TRBD1. The ends lost 3 bases at V and 8 bases at J; junction bases unmatched: 5. Looked up from germline, CDR1 is LNHDA and CDR2 is SQIVND (reference sequence). The CDR3 covers 14 residues. CDR3 coding DNA: TGTGCCAGTAGTATCCGGGACAGGGCAGATGAGCAGTTCTTC. Protein sequence: CASSIRDRADEQFF.

This chain links TRBV30 with TRBJ2-7; unclear D gene. The germline gives CDR1 GTSNPN, CDR2 SVGIG (reference sequence). This CDR3 has 11 amino acids. Deletions cut 2 bases from V and 3 bases from J, with 5 bases between. The CDR3 sequence is CAWSHSYEQYF. DNA of the CDR3: TGTGCCTGGAGTCACAGCTACGAGCAGTACTTC.

The chain combines TRBV6-5 with TRBJ2-5; D unresolved. CDR3 size: 14 residues. The V gene lost 6 bases and the J gene lost 3 bases, with 14 bases spanning the gap. Germline CDR1 MNHEY, CDR2 SVGAGI. The CDR3 bases are TGTGCCAGCAGCCACCCATTTGGGGAAGAGACCCAGTACTTC. Translating it yields CASSHPFGEETQYF.

The chain carries TRBV7-2 and TRBJ2-7; 9 bases are a match to TRBD2. The germline V gene encodes CDR1 SGHTA and CDR2 FQGNSA. The CDR3 loop spans 18 amino acids. The V gene end was trimmed by 1 base and the J gene end by 7 bases; junction bases not matched to a gene: 17. The CDR3 nucleotides read TGTGCCAGCAGCTTAGTTGGTAGCGGGAGTATAATATCGGGGGAGCAGTACTTC. This codes for CASSLVGSGSIISGEQYF.

The V call is TRBV10-2, the J call TRBJ2-5; D remains unclear. The germline V gene has CDR1 WSHSY and CDR2 SAAADI. Trimming took 5 bases from V and 2 from J, leaving 12 bases between them. The CDR3 has 14 amino acids. CDR3 amino acids: CASSFEQTQETQYF. CDR3 DNA: TGCGCCAGCAGTTTTGAGCAGACGCAAGAGACCCAGTACTTC.

This clone has just one count. The chain joins TRBV7-9 to TRBJ2-3, with D tentatively TRBD2 (5 bases). V shed 0 bases and J shed 3 bases, with 10 bases lying between them. CDR1 and CDR2 (germline): SEHNR, FQNEAQ (reference sequence). This CDR3 region has 15 residues. CDR3 DNA sequence: TGTGCCAGCAGCTTAGCGCAGAGGGAGACAGATACGCAGTATTTT. It specifies CASSLAQRETDTQYF.

The J gene is TRBJ2-5, the V gene TRBV7-9; D uncertain. Between the trimmed V and J ends, which lost 5 bases and 3 bases, there was a span of 19 bases. Germline V CDR1 and CDR2: SEHNR, FQNEAQ (reference sequence). This CDR3 contains 16 residues. The CDR3 bases are TGTGCCAGCAGCCCGGATCGGTCTCCCGGAAAAGAGACCCAGTACTTC. It is translated as CASSPDRSPGKETQYF.

This clone has just a few counts. The V call is TRBV7-9, the J call TRBJ2-3; TRBD2 matches 11 bases. Germline V gene data show CDR1 as SEHNR and CDR2 as FQNEAQ (reference sequence). The V gene end was trimmed by 6 bases and the J gene end by 7 bases; junction bases not matched to a gene: 12. The CDR3 has 16 amino acids. In DNA, the CDR3 is TGTGCCAGCAGTCGCAAGACTAGCGGGACCTTAAATACGCAGTATTTT. Translating gives CASSRKTSGTLNTQYF.